This T cell receptor beta chain stems from a study of glioma-infiltrating T cells after dendritic cell vaccination. This clone was detected once. The identical CDR3 is also encoded by other nucleotide sequences in the sample. The immunoSEQ assay amplified TCRB CDR3 from up to about 2 ug DNA. Profiled with immunoSEQ multiplex PCR; TCRdb holds only in-frame clones, not every one. The sample has some 58,000 clones; approximately 87% are singletons. Time point of the sample: after dendritic cell vaccination, including at tumor progression/relapse. Only patients with spare fresh-frozen tumor and over two years of follow-up were included. All glioblastoma patients lacked an isocitrate dehydrogenase mutation. The receptor comes from a human donor with glioblastoma. The input for sequencing was blood, taken after dendritic cell vaccination.

Here the CDR3 reads CASSQDLRGGNQPQHF. As DNA, the CDR3 is TGCGCCAGCAGCCAAGACCTCCGGGGGGGCAATCAGCCCCAGCATTTT. V usage is TRBV4-3 and J usage is TRBJ1-5, with D possibly TRBD1 on 5 matching bases. V was clipped by 0 bases and J by 2 bases, with 11 bases between them. The CDR3 length is 16 residues. CDR1 and CDR2 from the germline V gene are LGHNA and YSLEER.